The clone carrying this T cell receptor beta chain was seen only a few times. The antigen is undetermined. The germline and genes are mouse ones. From the germline J gene comes the end of the CDR3, since the read stops 4 residues before it. This specimen comes from a study of CD8+ T cells in alopecia areata. Turning to the study itself: Grafting placed skin from approximately 6-12-month-old C3H/HeJ donors with spontaneous alopecia onto roughly 7-10-week-old female C3H/HeJ mice.

The germline V gene encodes CDR1 FNHDT and CDR2 SITEND (reference sequence). This CDR3 is built from 14 residues. V was cut by 4 bases and J by 2 bases, with 11 bases left in between. A sort of pooled cutaneous lymph node cells used CD4, CD8alpha, NKG2D, NKG2ACE and other stains. The sequencing template was cDNA reverse transcribed from extracted RNA. Sequencing used immunoSEQ multiplex PCR; TCRdb keeps in-frame clones, though not all of them. The table lists 290,000 or so clones, with no singletons. Whole-study findings and limits: Across lesional scalp, and particularly alopecia totalis/universalis, clonality surpassed that of normal scalp. Against the mouse data, patients shared TCRs less clearly, possibly for HLA reasons. Scalp specimens additionally yield sequences from normal skin's resident alphabeta T cells.

The V call is TRBV19, the J call TRBJ2-5; weak D call: TRBD1 (6 bases). Sequences were obtained from CD4+ T cells sorted from a lymph node. This sequence was found in a C3H/HeJ mouse with alopecia areata. The strain's MHC type: H2-k. The sequenced CDR3 bases are TGTGCCAGCAGTGCCGGGACAACCCAAGAC. Its protein is CASSAGTTQD. The full CDR3 sequence reads CASSAGTTQDTQYF.